This entry concerns a single T cell receptor (beta chain). This sample is part of a study of blood T cell repertoires in COVID-19. Study as a whole: The United States, Italy and Spain were the sources of the acute and convalescent COVID-19 samples. PBMCs, B-cell-depleted T cells, or T cells provided the cDNA or gDNA that made up the material.

Germline CDR1 and CDR2: SNHLY and FYNNEI. The length of the CDR3 is 14 residues. J gave up 4 bases and V 6 bases, and 2 bases lay outside the gene matches. TCRdb keeps only in-frame clones here, not all; method: immunoSEQ multiplex PCR. The sample holds 350,000 to 450,000 clones; about 85% are singletons and the top ten take roughly 3.6%. The J gene is TRBJ1-3, the V gene TRBV2; TRBD1 aligns across 11 bases. The receptor's source is a woman between 18 and 29 years old with acute or convalescent COVID-19. The sample was peripheral blood. This CDR3 reads CASSGQGAGNTIYF. The DNA of the CDR3 is TGTGCCAGCAGCGGACAGGGGGCGGGAAACACCATATATTTT.